These T cell receptor beta chains were read from a single sample in a study of vaccination and CD4 T cells after COVID-19. Antigen specificity for these receptors is unknown. One entry per CDR3 protein results from TCRdb running MiXCR on the PCR reads. The top ten clones hold roughly 18% of a sample with roughly 13,000 distinct CDR3 sequences, under 45% of them seen once. The sample was cultured CD4+ T cells from blood. The receptors were gathered from a human donor with COVID-19. The CDR3 runs from the conserved cysteine through the conserved F or W. D genes are given only for firm matches. Not every row has a clone size; where given, it reads once, few, many or a size class.

>TRBJ2-7|TRBV6-1|-|few
TGTGCCAGCACATACCCAGGCTCCTACGAGCAGTACTTC
CASTYPGSYEQYF
>TRBJ1-5|TRBV19|-|few
TGTGCCAGTTCGGACAGCGTAAATAGCAATCAGCCCCAGCATTTT
CASSDSVNSNQPQHF
>TRBJ2-3|TRBV24-1|TRBD1|few
TGTGCCACCAGTGATTTGGGGGACAGGGGCACAGATACGCAGTATTTT
CATSDLGDRGTDTQYF
>TRBJ1-6|TRBV2|-|-
TGTGCCGGCAGTCCCGATGGGACGAGGGCACCCCTCCACTTT
CAGSPDGTRAPLHF
>TRBJ2-3|TRBV20-1|-|few
TGCAGTGCCTGTTGGGATTCCCGCACAGATACGCAGTATTTT
CSACWDSRTDTQYF
>TRBJ1-1|TRBV20-1|-|few
TGCAGTGCTAGAGCCCCCCGGGGTCGGGACACTGAAGCTTTCTTT
CSARAPRGRDTEAFF
>TRBJ2-1|TRBV12-5|TRBD2|-
TGTGCTAGTGGTCGCGGGGGGCCATACAATGAGCAGTTCTTC
CASGRGGPYNEQFF
>TRBJ1-6|TRBV7-6|TRBD1|-
TGTGCCAGCAGCTCACGGACAGGGAATTCACCCCTCCACTTT
CASSSRTGNSPLHF
>TRBJ1-3|TRBV29-1|TRBD1|-
TGCAGCGTTGAGAGGGGACAGGGGGATGGAAACACCATATATTTT
CSVERGQGDGNTIYF
>TRBJ2-7|TRBV20-1|-|-
TGCAGTGCTAGAGCCAGAACTAGACCGCCCTACGAGCAGTACTTC
CSARARTRPPYEQYF
>TRBJ2-5|TRBV2|TRBD1|-
TGTGCCATCCGCTACAGGGGGGAGACCCAGTACTTC
CAIRYRGETQYF
>TRBJ1-2|TRBV20-1|TRBD1|-
TGCAGTTTGACACAGGGGTACGGGTTTGGCTACACCTTC
CSLTQGYGFGYTF
>TRBJ1-5|TRBV6-2/TRBV6-3|-|-
TGTGCCAGCAGCCGCCAAGGACAAAGCTATAGCAATCAGCCCCAGCATTTT
CASSRQGQSYSNQPQHF
>TRBJ2-1|TRBV7-2|TRBD2|once
TGTGCCAGCAGCTTGCGGGGGGGCTTTGAGCAGTTCTTC
CASSLRGGFEQFF
>TRBJ1-2|TRBV7-2|-|few
TGTGCCAGCAGCTTGGGGGCTAACTATGGCTACACCTTC
CASSLGANYGYTF
>TRBJ1-5|TRBV6-5|TRBD1|-
TGTGCCAGCAGTTACGGGCAGGGGGGAGAGCATCAGCCCCAGCATTTT
CASSYGQGGEHQPQHF
>TRBJ2-3|TRBV19|TRBD2|few
TGTGCCGCGGGGGGGAACGCAGATACGCAGTATTTT
CAAGGNADTQYF
>TRBJ2-7|TRBV19|-|-
TGTGCCAGTATGGACTCAAACTCCTACGAGCAGTACTTC
CASMDSNSYEQYF
>TRBJ2-2|TRBV7-9|TRBD2|-
TGTGCCAGCAGCTTTAGTCTAGCGGGGGGGTCGAACACCGGGGAGCTGTTTTTT
CASSFSLAGGSNTGELFF
>TRBJ2-4|TRBV2|-|-
TGTGCCAGCAGGGGGGGAGTTCAGGGTGTCATTCAGTACTTC
CASRGGVQGVIQYF
>TRBJ2-1|TRBV7-2|TRBD2|large
TGTGCCAGCAGCCAGGCTACTAGCGGGGTTGGAGAGCAGTTCTTC
CASSQATSGVGEQFF
>TRBJ1-1|TRBV19|-|few
TGTGCCAGTAGTGGCCACGTCGTGTACACTGAAGCTTTCTTT
CASSGHVVYTEAFF
>TRBJ1-5|TRBV19|-|-
TGTGCCAGTAGTAGAAACAGAGGGGTGGGTCAGCCCCAGCATTTT
CASSRNRGVGQPQHF
>TRBJ1-1|TRBV2|TRBD1|few
TGTGCCAGCAGGCCCGACAGGGAAACTGAGGCTTTCTTT
CASRPDRETEAFF
>TRBJ2-5|TRBV7-3|-|few
TGTGCCAGCAGCCTACAGGGTGGGGGCCAAGAGACCCAGTACTTC
CASSLQGGGQETQYF
>TRBJ2-3|TRBV7-9|-|few
TGTGCCAGCAGCTGGCAGGGATTCGGCACTGCAGATACGCAGTATTTT
CASSWQGFGTADTQYF
>TRBJ2-5|TRBV7-9|-|once
TGTGCCAGTACCTCTACCGGGACTCCCCTTGGAGAGACCCAGTACTTC
CASTSTGTPLGETQYF
>TRBJ1-4|TRBV7-6|-|-
TGTGCTAGCAGCCCACGCGGAGAGTGGAAACTGTTTTTT
CASSPRGEWKLFF
>TRBJ1-2|TRBV25-1|-|-
TGTGCCAGCAGTGAATACTCGGACGCGCATAACTATGGCTACACCTTC
CASSEYSDAHNYGYTF
>TRBJ1-6|TRBV9|TRBD1|-
TGTGCCAGCAGCGTAGAAGGAGGGGGCCGATCACCCCTCCACTTT
CASSVEGGGRSPLHF
>TRBJ1-5|TRBV12-3/TRBV12-4|TRBD1|-
TGTGCCAGCAGCCTGACAGGGTTTGGTCAGCCCCAGCATTTT
CASSLTGFGQPQHF
>TRBJ2-3|TRBV23-1|-|-
TGCGCCACCCTTTTACCTGCGGGTACGCAGTATTTT
CATLLPAGTQYF
>TRBJ1-6|TRBV27|TRBD1|few
TGTGCCAGCAGGCCACAGGGGACGGGTTTACCCCTCCACTTT
CASRPQGTGLPLHF
>TRBJ1-1|TRBV11-3|TRBD1|-
TGTGCCAGCAGCCCGGGACAGGTAGCAGACACTGAAGCTTTCTTT
CASSPGQVADTEAFF